Only a few counts were recorded for the clone carrying this T cell receptor beta chain. Its antigen is undetermined. The data derive from a study of T cell clones after liver transplantation. Study-level background: Post-transplant blood was tracked for graft-donor-reactive T cell clones identified in a pre-transplant mixed lymphocyte reaction. Apart from three HCV-positive recipients, transplants were for non-autoimmune, non-viral reasons.

Sequencing used immunoSEQ multiplex PCR; TCRdb keeps in-frame clones, though not all of them. The sample lists 45,000 to 55,000 clones, about 88% occurring once. Study-level points and caveats: In most of the 8 subjects, circulating graft-donor-reactive CD4 TCRbeta sequences fell significantly after transplant. Donor-reactive sequences fell more than third party-reactive ones, suggesting partial deletion.

The receptor was derived from a human donor who received a liver transplant. Sequenced here: CD4+ T cells from blood, sampled before liver transplant.

CDR3 amino acids: CASSALAGGTEQYF. In DNA form, the CDR3 reads TGTGCCAGCAGCGCCCTAGCGGGAGGCACCGAGCAGTACTTC. The chain couples TRBV9 to TRBJ2-7, with 11 positions matching TRBD2. Trimming took 3 bases from V and 6 from J; bases not matched to a gene: 5. The CDR3 runs to 14 residues. Germline values: CDR1 SGDLS, CDR2 YYNGEE.